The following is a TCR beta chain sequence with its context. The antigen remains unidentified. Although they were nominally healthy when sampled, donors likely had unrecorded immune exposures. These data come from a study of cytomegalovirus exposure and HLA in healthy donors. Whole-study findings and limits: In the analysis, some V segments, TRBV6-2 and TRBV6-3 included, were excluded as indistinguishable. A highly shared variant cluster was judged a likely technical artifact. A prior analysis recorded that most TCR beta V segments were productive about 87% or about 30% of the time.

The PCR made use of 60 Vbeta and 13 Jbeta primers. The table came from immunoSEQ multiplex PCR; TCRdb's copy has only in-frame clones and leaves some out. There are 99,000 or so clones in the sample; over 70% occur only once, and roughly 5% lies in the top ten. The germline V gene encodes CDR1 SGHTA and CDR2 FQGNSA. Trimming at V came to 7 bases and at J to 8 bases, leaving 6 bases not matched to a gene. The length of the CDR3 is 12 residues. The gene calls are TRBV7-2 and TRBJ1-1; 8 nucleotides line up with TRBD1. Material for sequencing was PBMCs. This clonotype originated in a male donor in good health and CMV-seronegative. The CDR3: CASKGQVREAFF. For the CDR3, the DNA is TGTGCCAGCAAGGGACAGGTGAGGGAAGCTTTCTTT. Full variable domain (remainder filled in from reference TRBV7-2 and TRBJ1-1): GAGVSQSPSNKVTEKGKDVELRCDPISGHTALYWYRQSLGQGLEFLIYFQGNSAPDKSGLPSDRFSAERTGGSVSTLTIQRTQQEDSAVYLCASKGQVREAFFGQGTRLTVV.